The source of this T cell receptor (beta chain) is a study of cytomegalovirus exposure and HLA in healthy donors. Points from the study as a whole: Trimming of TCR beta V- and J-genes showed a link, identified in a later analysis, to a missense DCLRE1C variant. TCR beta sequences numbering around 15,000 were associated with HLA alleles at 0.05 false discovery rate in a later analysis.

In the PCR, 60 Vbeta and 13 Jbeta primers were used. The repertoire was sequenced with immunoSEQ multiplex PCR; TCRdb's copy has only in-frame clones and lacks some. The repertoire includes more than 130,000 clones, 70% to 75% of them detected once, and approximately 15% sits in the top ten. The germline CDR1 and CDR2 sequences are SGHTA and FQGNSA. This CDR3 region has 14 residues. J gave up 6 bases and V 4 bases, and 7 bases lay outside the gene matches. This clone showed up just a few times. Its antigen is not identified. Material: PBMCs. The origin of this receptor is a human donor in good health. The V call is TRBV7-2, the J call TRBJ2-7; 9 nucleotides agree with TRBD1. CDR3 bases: TGTGCCAGCAGCTCTTGGACAGGGGCCATCGAGCAGTACTTC. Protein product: CASSSWTGAIEQYF.